This TCR beta chain was obtained from a study of vaccination and CD4 T cells after COVID-19. The CDR3 runs to 14 residues. Germline V lookup: CDR1 SGHRS, CDR2 YFSETQ. V shed 4 bases and J shed 1 base, with 11 bases lying between them. Scientists ran DNA taken from cultured CD4+ T cells through the Oncomine TCR Beta short-read assay for sequencing. MiXCR, run by TCRdb on the PCR reads, gives a single entry per CDR3 protein. The sample records over 15,000 distinct CDR3 sequences, about two fifths being singletons. Only a few counts were recorded for this clonotype. What it binds is unknown. Treatment indicated: roughly ten-day PBMC culture with coronavirus spike peptide pools or control peptides (ViraFEST assay).

This receptor was taken from a human donor who had recovered from COVID-19. This sequence joins TRBV5-1 and TRBJ1-2; perhaps TRBD1 as D (6 bases). This specimen consisted of CD4+ T cells from blood, cultured in vitro, obtained after SARS-CoV-2 vaccination. The CDR3 sequence: CASSLNRDNYGYTF. The CDR3, as DNA: TGCGCCAGCAGCCTAAACAGGGATAACTATGGCTACACCTTC.